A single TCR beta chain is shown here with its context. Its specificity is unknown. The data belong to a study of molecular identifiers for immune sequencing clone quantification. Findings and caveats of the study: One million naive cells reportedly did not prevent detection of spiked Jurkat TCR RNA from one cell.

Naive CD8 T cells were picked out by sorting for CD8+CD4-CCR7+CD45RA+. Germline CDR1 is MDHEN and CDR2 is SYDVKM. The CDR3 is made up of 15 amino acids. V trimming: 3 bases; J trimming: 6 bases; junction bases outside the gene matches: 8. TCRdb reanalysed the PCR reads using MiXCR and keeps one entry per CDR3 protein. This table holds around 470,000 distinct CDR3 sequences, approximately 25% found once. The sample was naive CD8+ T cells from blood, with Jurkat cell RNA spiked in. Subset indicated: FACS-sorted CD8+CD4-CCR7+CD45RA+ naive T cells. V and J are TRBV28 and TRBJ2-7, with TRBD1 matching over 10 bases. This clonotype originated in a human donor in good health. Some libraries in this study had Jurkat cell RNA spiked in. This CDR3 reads CASSLGGDRGSEQYF. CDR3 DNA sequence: TGTGCCAGCAGTTTGGGCGGGGACAGGGGCTCCGAGCAGTACTTC.